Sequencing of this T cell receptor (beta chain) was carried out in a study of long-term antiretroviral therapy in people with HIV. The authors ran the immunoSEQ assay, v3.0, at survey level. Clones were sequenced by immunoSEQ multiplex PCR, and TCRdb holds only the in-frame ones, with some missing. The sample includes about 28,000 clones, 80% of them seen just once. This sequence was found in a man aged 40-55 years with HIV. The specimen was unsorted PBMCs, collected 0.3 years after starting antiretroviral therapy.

CDR3 sequence (DNA): TGTGCCAGCAGCTTACAGGGAAGGAACACTGAAGCTTTCTTT. It specifies CASSLQGRNTEAFF. The chain uses TRBV7-2 and TRBJ1-1; possible D gene TRBD1, 5 bases. Trimming removed 2 bases from V and 1 base from J, with 8 bases in between. This CDR3 has 14 residues. Germline V gene lookup returns CDR1 SGHTA and CDR2 FQGNSA. The full variable domain, its missing parts supplied by reference TRBV7-2 and TRBJ1-1, is GAGVSQSPSNKVTEKGKDVELRCDPISGHTALYWYRQSLGQGLEFLIYFQGNSAPDKSGLPSDRFSAERTGGSVSTLTIQRTQQEDSAVYLCASSLQGRNTEAFFGQGTRLTVV.